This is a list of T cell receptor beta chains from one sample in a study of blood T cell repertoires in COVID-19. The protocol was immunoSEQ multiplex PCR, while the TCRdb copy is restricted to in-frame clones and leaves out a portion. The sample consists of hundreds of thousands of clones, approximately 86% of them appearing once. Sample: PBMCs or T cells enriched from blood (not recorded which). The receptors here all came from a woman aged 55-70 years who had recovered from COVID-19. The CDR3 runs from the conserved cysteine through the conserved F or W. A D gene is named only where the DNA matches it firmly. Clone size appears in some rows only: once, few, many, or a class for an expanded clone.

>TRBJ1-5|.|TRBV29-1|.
CSVGQAGQPQHF
TGCAGCGTTGGCCAGGCGGGACAGCCCCAGCATTTT
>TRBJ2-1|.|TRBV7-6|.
CASSSKQGIQRGDEQFF
TGTGCCAGCAGCTCCAAACAGGGAATACAGAGGGGCGATGAGCAGTTCTTC
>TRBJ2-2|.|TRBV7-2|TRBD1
CASSFGTVRNTGELFF
TGTGCCAGCAGCTTCGGGACAGTCCGGAACACCGGGGAGCTGTTTTTT
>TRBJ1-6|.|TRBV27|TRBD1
CASSLKGTGGAGPLHF
TGTGCCAGCAGTTTAAAAGGGACAGGGGGCGCGGGGCCCCTCCACTTT
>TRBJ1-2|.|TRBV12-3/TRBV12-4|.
CASSPTETYGYTF
TGTGCCAGCAGCCCGACAGAGACCTATGGCTACACCTTC
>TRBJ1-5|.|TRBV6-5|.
CASIQDSYSNQPQHF
TGTGCCAGCATTCAAGACAGTTATAGCAATCAGCCCCAGCATTTT
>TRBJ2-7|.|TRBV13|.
CASSAIRDGRAYEQYF
TGTGCCAGCAGCGCCATCCGGGATGGGCGGGCCTACGAGCAGTACTTC
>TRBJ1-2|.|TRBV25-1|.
CASSPGTNYGYTF
TGTGCCAGCAGCCCAGGAACTAACTATGGCTACACCTTC
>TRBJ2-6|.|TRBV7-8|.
CASSVRGAGANVLTF
TGTGCCAGCAGCGTCAGGGGAGCTGGGGCCAACGTCCTGACTTTC
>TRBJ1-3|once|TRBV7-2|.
CASSLDAGTGNTIYF
TGTGCCAGCAGCTTAGATGCAGGGACTGGTAACACCATATATTTT
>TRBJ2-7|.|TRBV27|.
CASSPYRVAGGYEQYF
TGTGCCAGCAGTCCTTACAGGGTAGCAGGTGGATACGAGCAGTACTTC
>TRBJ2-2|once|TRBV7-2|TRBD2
CASRYGLASIGELFF
TGTGCCAGCAGATACGGACTAGCTTCGATCGGGGAGCTGTTTTTT
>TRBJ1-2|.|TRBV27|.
CASSPFGGANYGYTF
TGTGCCAGCAGTCCCTTCGGGGGGGCTAACTATGGCTACACCTTC
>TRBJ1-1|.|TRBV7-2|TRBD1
CASSLQGARNTEAFF
TGTGCCAGCAGCTTACAGGGGGCCCGGAACACTGAAGCTTTCTTT
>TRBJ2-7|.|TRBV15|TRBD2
CATSFSGWIYEQYF
TGTGCCACCAGTTTTAGCGGGTGGATCTACGAGCAGTACTTC
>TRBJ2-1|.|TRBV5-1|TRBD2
CASSQGLAGGLGRNEQFF
TGCGCCAGCAGCCAGGGACTAGCGGGGGGGCTAGGTCGCAATGAGCAGTTCTTC
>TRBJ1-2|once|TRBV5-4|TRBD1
CASSLGQGAWYGYTF
TGTGCCAGCAGCCTCGGACAGGGGGCTTGGTATGGCTACACCTTC
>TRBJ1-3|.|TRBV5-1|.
CASSLTGPSGNTIYF
TGCGCCAGCAGCTTGACAGGGCCTTCCGGAAACACCATATATTTT
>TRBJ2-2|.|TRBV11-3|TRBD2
CASTLAGRIPGELFF
TGTGCCAGCACCTTAGCGGGGAGAATCCCCGGGGAGCTGTTTTTT
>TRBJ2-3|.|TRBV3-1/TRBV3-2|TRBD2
CASSPYSSGARTDTQYF
TGTGCCAGCAGCCCCTACAGTAGCGGGGCCCGCACAGATACGCAGTATTTT
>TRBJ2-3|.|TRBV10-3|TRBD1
CAIGKGTGETDTQYF
TGTGCCATAGGGAAGGGGACAGGTGAAACAGATACGCAGTATTTT
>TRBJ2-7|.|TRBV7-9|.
CASSLSDSGYEQYF
TGTGCCAGCAGCTTATCGGACAGTGGCTACGAGCAGTACTTC
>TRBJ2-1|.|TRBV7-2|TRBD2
CASRLSLAGNNEQFF
TGTGCCAGCAGGCTCTCTCTAGCGGGTAACAATGAGCAGTTCTTC
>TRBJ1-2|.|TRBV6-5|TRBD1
CASSLRTGRYGYTF
TGTGCCAGCAGTTTAAGGACAGGGCGATATGGCTACACCTTC
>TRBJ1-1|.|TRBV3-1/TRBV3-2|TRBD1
CASSQESPTRTGKRGTEAFF
TGTGCCAGCAGCCAAGAGAGCCCGACCCGGACAGGGAAGAGGGGCACTGAAGCTTTCTTT
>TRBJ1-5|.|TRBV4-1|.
CASSQPGSQPQHF
TGCGCCAGCAGCCAGCCAGGAAGTCAGCCCCAGCATTTT
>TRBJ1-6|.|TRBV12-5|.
CASGSLNSPLHF
TGTGCTAGTGGTTCCCTTAATTCACCCCTCCACTTT